This TCR beta chain was observed in a study of beta chain features in type 1 diabetes. Study-wide background: Across every sample, approximately 110,000,000 sorted cells were examined in total. Study-wide findings and caveats: VDJ junctions in type 1 diabetes patients carried more deletions and fewer insertions. In every one of the four CD4+ subsets, TCRB CDR3s were moderately but significantly shorter in Type 1 diabetes patients. When cDNA is sequenced, cells with high TCR expression could be over-represented.

Germline V gives CDR1 DFQATT, CDR2 SNEGSKA (reference sequence). There are 11 residues in the CDR3. Germline trimming cut 5 bases from V and 10 bases from J; bases unmatched to any gene: 5. Remarks on this clone: Its matching antigen is unknown.

Sorting of CD4+ naive, central memory, regulatory and stem cell-like memory cells was performed via CD45RO/CCR7/CD25/CD127/CD95/CD27. The whole isolated RNA underwent reverse transcription, so sequencing captured expressed TCRB transcripts. Using immunoSEQ multiplex PCR, the repertoire was profiled, and TCRdb retains in-frame clones only, with some absent. The data contain hundreds of thousands of clones, over 13% of them singletons. The sequence was obtained from a man in his late teens or twenties with type 1 diabetes. J is TRBJ2-1 and V is TRBV20-1; 7 nucleotides match TRBD1. The sample consisted of naive CD4+ T cells from blood. The CDR3 protein is CSAATRGEQFF. Here the CDR3 DNA reads TGCAGTGCTGCTACCAGGGGGGAGCAGTTCTTC.